This TCR beta chain was obtained from a study of regulatory T cells in long-lasting Graves disease. Study-wide results and caveats: Newly diagnosed Graves' patients exceeded persistent ones in TCR diversity. Between persistent patients, 2,500 to 3,500 public clonotypes were shared, exceeding the 966 shared between new patients.

CDR3-region Arm-PCR and iRepertoire HTBI primers produced the TCR beta libraries. TCRdb independently ran MiXCR on the multiplex PCR reads; one entry per CDR3 protein. The repertoire consists of 400,000 to 500,000 distinct CDR3 sequences, with approximately 23% occurring once and the leading ten covering 13%. Specified time point: persistent/refractory GD, antithyroid drugs over 5 years with positive TRAb. The TCR library was made from RNA that had been extracted from PBMCs in TRIzol. The diagnosis of Graves' disease used American Thyroid Association guidelines. Germline V gene data show CDR1 as MNHNS and CDR2 as SASEGT. Trimming cost V 6 bases and J 5 bases, with 16 bases left between them. The CDR3 totals 14 residues. This clonotype was seen ten or more times. Its antigen is undetermined.

The V and J genes are TRBV6-1 and TRBJ1-1; D may be TRBD1 (6 bases). The material was peripheral blood mononuclear cells (PBMCs), obtained when the disease was refractory, from a patient treated with antithyroid drugs. The clonotype comes from a female donor with Graves disease. CDR3 nucleotides: TGTGCCAGCAGGCAGGGGAGTCCAACAACTGAAGCTTTCTTT. Translated, it gives CASRQGSPTTEAFF.